This T cell receptor beta chain comes out of a study of low-dose radiotherapy and immunotherapy resistance in tumors. The wider study: Patients were treated with intravenous nivolumab at 240 mg every two weeks and were also dosed with ipilimumab at 1 mg/kg every six weeks.

TRAV and TRBV primers primed cDNA for both TCRalpha and TCRbeta. TCRs were amplified for approximately 21 PCR cycles with a constant-region primer and V-primer adapter. TCRdb called the reads again in MiXCR, with one record for every CDR3 protein. The sample carries 40,000 or so distinct CDR3 sequences, less than 40% recorded once. This clonotype was detected many times. The V and J ends lost 4 bases and 2 bases respectively, with 9 bases between them. The CDR3 runs to 13 residues. The germline V gene encodes CDR1 SGHNT and CDR2 YYREEE (reference sequence). Described time point: before trial treatment. Every donor was treated with nivolumab, ipilimumab, aspirin, low-dose cyclophosphamide and also low-dose radiotherapy. Eligibility criteria specified advanced solid malignancies devoid of tumor-infiltrating lymphocytes.

The genes are TRBV5-4 and TRBJ2-5, with D uncertain. The sequence came from a male donor with gallbladder cancer. Sequencing was performed on PBMCs, taken before treatment. This CDR3 is CASSPGQQETQYF. CDR3 DNA: TGTGCCAGCAGCCCCGGGCAACAAGAGACCCAGTACTTC.